This is a list of T cell receptor beta chains from one sample in a study of blood T cell repertoires in COVID-19. Using immunoSEQ multiplex PCR, the repertoire was profiled, and TCRdb retains in-frame clones only, with some absent. The data show over 200,000 clones, 70% to 90% seen once. Material: peripheral blood. The receptor set was obtained from a young woman who had recovered from COVID-19. Both conserved end residues are part of each CDR3. Fields, in order: V gene, D gene, clone size, J gene, CDR3 protein, CDR3 DNA. A D gene is named only where the DNA matches it firmly. Size values are once, few and many counts, or a class for expanded clones, and some rows have none.

v_gene: TRBV18; d_gene: .; abundance: .; j_gene: TRBJ2-1; CDR3aa: CASSRTSSDYNEQFF; CDR3nt: TGTGCCAGCTCACGAACTAGCAGTGACTACAATGAGCAGTTCTTC
v_gene: TRBV14; d_gene: .; abundance: .; j_gene: TRBJ1-4; CDR3aa: CASSPSVSLREKLFF; CDR3nt: TGTGCCAGCAGCCCAAGTGTGTCCCTACGTGAAAAACTGTTTTTT
v_gene: TRBV9; d_gene: .; abundance: .; j_gene: TRBJ2-7; CDR3aa: CASSVGHGYEQYF; CDR3nt: TGTGCCAGCAGCGTAGGACACGGCTACGAGCAGTACTTC
v_gene: TRBV27; d_gene: .; abundance: .; j_gene: TRBJ2-6; CDR3aa: CASSLGGYSGANVLTF; CDR3nt: TGTGCCAGCAGTTTAGGGGGGTACTCTGGGGCCAACGTCCTGACTTTC
v_gene: TRBV19; d_gene: .; abundance: .; j_gene: TRBJ1-5; CDR3aa: CASSMIGGANQPQHF; CDR3nt: TGTGCCAGTAGTATGATCGGGGGAGCGAATCAGCCCCAGCATTTT
v_gene: TRBV5-1; d_gene: .; abundance: .; j_gene: TRBJ1-1; CDR3aa: CASSLVLGPPFNTEAFF; CDR3nt: TGCGCCAGCAGCTTGGTTCTGGGCCCTCCTTTCAACACTGAAGCTTTCTTT
v_gene: TRBV11-3; d_gene: .; abundance: few; j_gene: TRBJ2-1; CDR3aa: CASSLTFGVYNEQFF; CDR3nt: .
v_gene: TRBV19; d_gene: TRBD1; abundance: once; j_gene: TRBJ2-3; CDR3aa: CASSTGTGGGNTQYF; CDR3nt: TGTGCCAGTAGTACCGGGACAGGGGGCGGAAATACGCAGTATTTT
v_gene: TRBV29-1; d_gene: TRBD2; abundance: .; j_gene: TRBJ2-7; CDR3aa: CSVVGSGIEQYF; CDR3nt: TGCAGCGTTGTTGGTAGCGGGATCGAGCAGTACTTC
v_gene: TRBV6-1; d_gene: .; abundance: .; j_gene: TRBJ1-1; CDR3aa: CASSEAYNFHAFF; CDR3nt: TGTGCCAGCAGTGAAGCCTATAATTTTCACGCTTTCTTT
v_gene: TRBV9; d_gene: TRBD1; abundance: .; j_gene: TRBJ1-1; CDR3aa: CASSGGDRSIIEAFF; CDR3nt: TGTGCCAGCAGCGGGGGGGACAGGAGTATAATTGAAGCTTTCTTT
v_gene: TRBV7-2; d_gene: .; abundance: .; j_gene: TRBJ2-2; CDR3aa: CASSHPETENTGELFF; CDR3nt: TGTGCCAGCAGCCATCCCGAGACAGAGAACACCGGGGAGCTGTTTTTT
v_gene: TRBV24-1; d_gene: TRBD2; abundance: .; j_gene: TRBJ2-1; CDR3aa: CATSSGGLSGGSYNEQFF; CDR3nt: TGTGCCACCTCCAGTGGAGGACTCAGCGGGGGCTCCTACAATGAGCAGTTCTTC
v_gene: TRBV6-4; d_gene: .; abundance: .; j_gene: TRBJ2-1; CDR3aa: CASSEYAMNEQFF; CDR3nt: TGTGCCAGCAGTGAATATGCTATGAATGAGCAGTTCTTC
v_gene: TRBV7-2; d_gene: TRBD1; abundance: .; j_gene: TRBJ2-5; CDR3aa: CASSLGQGIQETQYF; CDR3nt: TGTGCCAGCAGCTTAGGACAGGGAATCCAAGAGACCCAGTACTTC
v_gene: TRBV19; d_gene: .; abundance: .; j_gene: TRBJ1-1; CDR3aa: CASSNTGASTEAFF; CDR3nt: TGTGCCAGTAGTAATACAGGTGCGTCCACTGAAGCTTTCTTT
v_gene: TRBV30; d_gene: TRBD1; abundance: .; j_gene: TRBJ2-7; CDR3aa: CAWGDRVRYEQYF; CDR3nt: TGTGCCTGGGGGGACAGGGTCAGATACGAGCAGTACTTC
v_gene: TRBV5-1; d_gene: TRBD1; abundance: .; j_gene: TRBJ2-2; CDR3aa: CASSRHQDRVTGELFF; CDR3nt: TGCGCCAGCAGCCGACACCAAGACAGGGTTACCGGGGAGCTGTTTTTT
v_gene: TRBV6-6; d_gene: TRBD1; abundance: .; j_gene: TRBJ2-2; CDR3aa: CASSYGGTGSPGELFF; CDR3nt: TGTGCCAGCAGTTACGGAGGGACAGGGTCTCCCGGGGAGCTGTTTTTT
v_gene: TRBV5-5; d_gene: .; abundance: .; j_gene: TRBJ2-7; CDR3aa: CASSLLVNSYEQYF; CDR3nt: TGTGCCAGCAGCCTTTTAGTAAACTCCTACGAGCAGTACTTC
v_gene: TRBV9; d_gene: .; abundance: .; j_gene: TRBJ2-1; CDR3aa: CASSVAAYNEQFF; CDR3nt: TGTGCCAGCAGCGTAGCCGCCTACAATGAGCAGTTCTTC
v_gene: TRBV7-3; d_gene: .; abundance: .; j_gene: TRBJ1-6; CDR3aa: CASSLLGGGSPLHF; CDR3nt: TGTGCCAGCAGCTTATTGGGAGGTGGTTCACCCCTCCACTTT
v_gene: TRBV19; d_gene: .; abundance: .; j_gene: TRBJ2-2; CDR3aa: CASSLYGELFF; CDR3nt: TGTGCCAGTAGCTTGTACGGGGAGCTGTTTTTT
v_gene: TRBV15; d_gene: .; abundance: .; j_gene: TRBJ2-1; CDR3aa: CATGPGFGEQFF; CDR3nt: TGTGCCACCGGGCCTGGGTTTGGTGAGCAGTTCTTC
v_gene: TRBV3-1/TRBV3-2; d_gene: TRBD2; abundance: .; j_gene: TRBJ2-7; CDR3aa: CASTSSGTPYEQYF; CDR3nt: TGTGCCAGCACCTCAAGCGGGACGCCCTACGAGCAGTACTTC
v_gene: TRBV7-9; d_gene: .; abundance: few; j_gene: TRBJ1-2; CDR3aa: CASSLVGDGYTF; CDR3nt: TGTGCCAGCAGCTTAGTGGGCGATGGCTACACCTTC
v_gene: TRBV19; d_gene: .; abundance: .; j_gene: TRBJ1-1; CDR3aa: CASSGGRLANTEAFF; CDR3nt: TGTGCCAGTAGCGGGGGACGGTTAGCTAACACTGAAGCTTTCTTT
v_gene: TRBV19; d_gene: TRBD1; abundance: .; j_gene: TRBJ1-2; CDR3aa: CASSTLRQGLYGYTF; CDR3nt: TGTGCCAGTAGTACCCTTCGACAGGGACTCTATGGCTACACCTTC
v_gene: TRBV6-6; d_gene: .; abundance: .; j_gene: TRBJ2-2; CDR3aa: CASSQAEHGELFF; CDR3nt: TGTGCCAGCAGCCAGGCCGAACACGGGGAGCTGTTTTTT